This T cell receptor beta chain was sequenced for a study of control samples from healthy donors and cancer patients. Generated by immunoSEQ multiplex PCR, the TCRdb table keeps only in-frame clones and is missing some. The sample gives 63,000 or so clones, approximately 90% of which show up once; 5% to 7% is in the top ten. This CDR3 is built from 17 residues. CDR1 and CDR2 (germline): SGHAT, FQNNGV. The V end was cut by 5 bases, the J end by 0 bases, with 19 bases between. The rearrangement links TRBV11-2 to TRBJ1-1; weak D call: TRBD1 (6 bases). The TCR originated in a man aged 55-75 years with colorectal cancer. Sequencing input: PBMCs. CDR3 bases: TGTGCCAGCAGCAACAGGATGGGGGCTCCGGTGAACACTGAAGCTTTCTTT. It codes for CASSNRMGAPVNTEAFF.